This TCR beta chain was identified in a study of T cell responses to AZD1222 COVID-19 vaccine. Notes on the study in general: Spike-specific TCR depth and breadth grew after two AZD1222 doses. The repertoires were collected only after the peak T cell response.

As to this clone: The antigen is not known.

Only in-frame clones appear in the TCRdb table, and some are missing; sequencing was by immunoSEQ multiplex PCR. The repertoire has roughly 120,000 clones, 85% to 95% of them found once; the top ten carry roughly 7%. This CDR3 has 16 amino acids. CDR1 MGHRA and CDR2 YSYEKL come from the germline V gene. V was pared by 3 bases and J by 3 bases, with 10 bases of the junction left unmatched. This sample comprised peripheral blood, obtained on day 0 of AZD1222 vaccination. The genes are TRBV4-1 and TRBJ1-1; TRBD1 aligns across 7 bases. This receptor was obtained from an adult in good health. The CDR3 region has the DNA TGCGCCAGCAGCCATGCTTACAGGGGACTGGACACTGAAGCTTTCTTT. This encodes CASSHAYRGLDTEAFF.